This is a list of T cell receptor beta chains from one sample in a study of blood T cell repertoires in COVID-19. Clones were read by immunoSEQ multiplex PCR, and TCRdb kept only the in-frame ones, dropping some. The repertoire includes roughly 240,000 clones, roughly 85% of them detected once, and more than 4.5% sits in the top ten. The specimen was peripheral blood. The receptors were sampled from a man in his fifties or sixties with COVID-19, enrolled during active disease. The CDR3 runs from the conserved cysteine through the conserved F or W. D genes are given only for firm matches. Size is omitted from some rows. Given values are once, few, many or a class for expanded clones.

CDR3	DNA	V	D	size	J
CAIPQGGYGYTF	TGTGCCATCCCCCAAGGGGGCTATGGCTACACCTTC	TRBV7-2	NA	once	TRBJ1-2
CAIRSGERSTEAFF	TGTGCCATCAGATCGGGGGAGAGGAGCACTGAAGCTTTCTTT	TRBV10-3	NA	NA	TRBJ1-1
CASSSLGQGSGNTIYF	TGTGCCAGCAGCTCCCTTGGACAGGGTTCTGGAAACACCATATATTTT	TRBV7-9	TRBD1	NA	TRBJ1-3
CASSPGGVRAGVEAFF	TGTGCCAGCTCACCAGGAGGAGTCCGGGCAGGTGTGGAAGCTTTCTTT	TRBV18	NA	NA	TRBJ1-1
CASSLSRNHGYTF	TGTGCCAGCAGCTTATCCAGGAACCATGGCTACACCTTC	TRBV7-3	NA	NA	TRBJ1-2
CASSQADRGYEKLFF	TGTGCCAGCAGCCAAGCGGACAGGGGATATGAAAAACTGTTTTTT	TRBV3-1/TRBV3-2	TRBD1	NA	TRBJ1-4
CASTWGGMGTEAFF	TGTGCCAGCACTTGGGGGGGGATGGGCACTGAAGCTTTCTTT	TRBV7-8	NA	NA	TRBJ1-1
CASSQGAVSRTDTQYF	TGTGCCAGCAGCCAAGGGGCGGTAAGCCGCACAGATACGCAGTATTTT	TRBV5-6	NA	NA	TRBJ2-3
CASSYSAARPYTF	TGTGCCAGCAGTTATTCGGCGGCACGTCCCTACACCTTC	TRBV6-5	NA	NA	TRBJ1-2
CASSPQGAREKLFF	TGTGCCAGCAGCCCACAGGGGGCGCGAGAAAAACTGTTTTTT	TRBV7-9	TRBD1	once	TRBJ1-4
CASSSNGFTSYNEQFF	TGTGCCAGCAGCTCCAACGGGTTCACTAGCTACAATGAGCAGTTCTTC	TRBV7-3	NA	NA	TRBJ2-1
CASSPGTGSSYEQYF	TGTGCCAGCTCACCAGGGACAGGGAGCTCCTACGAGCAGTACTTC	TRBV18	TRBD1	NA	TRBJ2-7
CASSERVRVKLFF	TGTGCCAGCAGTGAACGGGTGAGGGTAAAACTGTTTTTT	TRBV6-1	NA	NA	TRBJ1-4
CAVIDNSYEQYF	TGTGCCGTGATCGACAACTCCTACGAGCAGTACTTC	TRBV12-3/TRBV12-4	NA	few	TRBJ2-7
CASTWGQTNTEAFF	TGTGCCAGTACCTGGGGACAGACGAACACTGAAGCTTTCTTT	TRBV19	TRBD1	NA	TRBJ1-1
CASRTGYYGYTF	TGTGCCAGCAGGACAGGGTACTATGGCTACACCTTC	TRBV5-6	TRBD1	NA	TRBJ1-2
CASSGQGQEPQHF	TGCGCCAGCAGTGGACAGGGGCAGGAGCCCCAGCATTTT	TRBV10-2	TRBD1	NA	TRBJ1-5
CASSYYGDRGGEAFF	TGTGCCAGCAGTTACTATGGGGACAGGGGAGGCGAAGCTTTCTTT	TRBV6-5	TRBD1	NA	TRBJ1-1
CASRPLASLNNEQFF	TGTGCCAGCAGGCCGCTGGCTAGTCTGAACAATGAGCAGTTCTTC	TRBV2	NA	NA	TRBJ2-1
CASSGDSLAIQPQHF	TGTGCCAGCAGCGGTGACAGCTTAGCAATTCAGCCCCAGCATTTT	TRBV2	NA	NA	TRBJ1-5
CASSQVPHRQVNTEAFF	TGTGCCAGCAGCCAAGTGCCACACCGACAGGTGAACACTGAAGCTTTCTTT	TRBV3-1/TRBV3-2	NA	NA	TRBJ1-1
CASSGGGSNQPQHF	TGTGCCAGCAGCGGGGGGGGTAGCAATCAGCCCCAGCATTTT	TRBV5-8	NA	NA	TRBJ1-5
CASSQDINNEQFF	TGCGCCAGCAGCCAAGATATAAACAATGAGCAGTTCTTC	TRBV4-3	NA	once	TRBJ2-1
CASSQDGGTGQVNTEAFF	TGCGCCAGCAGCCAAGATGGGGGGACAGGCCAGGTGAACACTGAAGCTTTCTTT	TRBV4-3	TRBD1	NA	TRBJ1-1
CASRGLGGQETQYF	TGTGCCAGCAGAGGCTTGGGAGGGCAAGAGACCCAGTACTTC	TRBV28	TRBD2	NA	TRBJ2-5
CASSPGGGTDTQYF	TGTGCCAGCTCACCCGGGGGAGGCACAGATACGCAGTATTTT	TRBV18	NA	NA	TRBJ2-3
CATSDEGVYGYTF	TGTGCCACCAGTGACGAGGGGGTCTATGGCTACACCTTC	TRBV24-1	NA	NA	TRBJ1-2
CAWRDLGSPLHF	TGTGCCTGGAGGGACTTGGGTTCACCCCTCCACTTT	TRBV30	NA	few	TRBJ1-6
CASSAVTYEQYF	TGTGCCAGCAGTGCCGTTACCTACGAGCAGTACTTC	TRBV2	NA	NA	TRBJ2-7
CASSAGTGLNTEAFF	TGTGCCAGCAGTGCCGGGACAGGTCTGAACACTGAAGCTTTCTTT	TRBV9	TRBD1	NA	TRBJ1-1
CASSPGTSNTGELFF	TGCGCCAGCAGCCCAGGGACTAGCAACACCGGGGAGCTGTTTTTT	TRBV5-1	TRBD2	NA	TRBJ2-2
CASSPGLFQETQYF	TGTGCCAGCTCACCGGGACTCTTCCAAGAGACCCAGTACTTC	TRBV18	NA	NA	TRBJ2-5